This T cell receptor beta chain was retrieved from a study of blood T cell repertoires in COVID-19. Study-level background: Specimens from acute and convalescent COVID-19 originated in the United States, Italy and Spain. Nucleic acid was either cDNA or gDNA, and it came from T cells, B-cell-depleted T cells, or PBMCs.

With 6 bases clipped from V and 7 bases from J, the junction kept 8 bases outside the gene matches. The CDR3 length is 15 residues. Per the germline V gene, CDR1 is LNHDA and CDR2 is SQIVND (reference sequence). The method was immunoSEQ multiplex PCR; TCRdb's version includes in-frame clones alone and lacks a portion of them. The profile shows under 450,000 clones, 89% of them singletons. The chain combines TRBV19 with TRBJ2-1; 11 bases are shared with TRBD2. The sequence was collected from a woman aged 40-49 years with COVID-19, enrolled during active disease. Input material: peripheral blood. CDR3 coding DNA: TGTGCCAGTAGACCCACTAGCGGGGGTCTTAATGAGCAGTTCTTC. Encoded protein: CASRPTSGGLNEQFF.